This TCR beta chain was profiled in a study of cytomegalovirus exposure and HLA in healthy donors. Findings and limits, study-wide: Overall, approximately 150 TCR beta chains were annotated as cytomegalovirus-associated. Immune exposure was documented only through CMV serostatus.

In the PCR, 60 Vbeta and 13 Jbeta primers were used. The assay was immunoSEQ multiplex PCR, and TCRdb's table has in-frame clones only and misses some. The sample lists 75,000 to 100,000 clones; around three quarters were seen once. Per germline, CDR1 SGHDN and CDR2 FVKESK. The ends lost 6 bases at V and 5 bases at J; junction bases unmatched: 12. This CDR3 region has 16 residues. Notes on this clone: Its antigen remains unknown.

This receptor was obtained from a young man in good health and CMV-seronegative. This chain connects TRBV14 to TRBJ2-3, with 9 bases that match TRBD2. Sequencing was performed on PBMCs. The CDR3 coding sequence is TGTGCCAGCAGTCCACTGCAAGCGGGAGGAAGAGATACGCAGTATTTT. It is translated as CASSPLQAGGRDTQYF.